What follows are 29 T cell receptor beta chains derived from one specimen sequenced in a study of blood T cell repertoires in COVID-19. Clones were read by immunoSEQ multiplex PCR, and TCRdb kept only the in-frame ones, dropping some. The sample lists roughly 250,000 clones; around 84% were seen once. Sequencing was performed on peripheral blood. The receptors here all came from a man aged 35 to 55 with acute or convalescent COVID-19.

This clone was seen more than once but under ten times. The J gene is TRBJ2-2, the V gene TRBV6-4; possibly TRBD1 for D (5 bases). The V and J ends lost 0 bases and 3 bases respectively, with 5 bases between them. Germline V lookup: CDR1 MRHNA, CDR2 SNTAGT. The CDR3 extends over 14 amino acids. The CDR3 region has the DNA TGTGCCAGCAGTGACTCAGGGGACACCGGGGAGCTGTTTTTT. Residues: CASSDSGDTGELFF.

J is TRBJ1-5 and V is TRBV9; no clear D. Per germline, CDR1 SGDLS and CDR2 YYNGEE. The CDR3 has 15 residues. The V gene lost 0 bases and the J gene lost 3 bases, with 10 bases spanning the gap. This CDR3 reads CASSVDADFNQPQHF. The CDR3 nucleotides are TGTGCCAGCAGCGTAGACGCGGATTTCAATCAGCCCCAGCATTTT.

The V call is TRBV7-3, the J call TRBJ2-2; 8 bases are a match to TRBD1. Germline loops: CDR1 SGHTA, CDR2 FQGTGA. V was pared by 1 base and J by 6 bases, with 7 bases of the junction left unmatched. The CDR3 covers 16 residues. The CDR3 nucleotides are TGTGCCAGCAGCTTAATGCAGGGGGCCAGCTCCGGGGAGCTGTTTTTT. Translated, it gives CASSLMQGASSGELFF.

The CDR3 here is CASSLGQGEKLFF. The CDR3 coding sequence is TGCGCCAGCAGCTTAGGACAGGGGGAAAAACTGTTTTTT. The J gene is TRBJ1-4, the V gene TRBV5-1, with TRBD1 matching 9 bases. Germline V gene lookup returns CDR1 SGHRS and CDR2 YFSETQ. The CDR3 runs 13 residues. After removal of 2 bases from V and 8 bases from J, the junction contained 1 base not matched to a gene. Based on the CDR3 plus reference TRBV5-1 and TRBJ1-4, the full variable domain is KAGVTQTPRYLIKTRGQQVTLSCSPISGHRSVSWYQQTPGQGLQFLFEYFSETQRNKGNFPGRFSGRQFSNSRSEMNVSTLELGDSALYLCASSLGQGEKLFFGSGTQLSVL.

This chain's CDR3 is CASSLSQVSGTQYF. The CDR3 nucleotides are TGCGCCAGCAGCTTGTCCCAGGTCAGTGGGACCCAGTACTTC. The chain is built from TRBV5-1 and TRBJ2-5; D not resolved. The CDR3 covers 14 residues. Trimming removed 1 base at V and 7 bases at J, with 14 bases between. Per the germline V gene, CDR1 is SGHRS and CDR2 is YFSETQ. Full variable domain (missing parts from reference TRBV5-1 and TRBJ2-5): KAGVTQTPRYLIKTRGQQVTLSCSPISGHRSVSWYQQTPGQGLQFLFEYFSETQRNKGNFPGRFSGRQFSNSRSEMNVSTLELGDSALYLCASSLSQVSGTQYFGPGTRLLVL.

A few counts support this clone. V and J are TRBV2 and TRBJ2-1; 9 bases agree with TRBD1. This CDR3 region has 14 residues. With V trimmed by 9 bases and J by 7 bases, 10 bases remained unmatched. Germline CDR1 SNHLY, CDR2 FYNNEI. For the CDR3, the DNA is TGTGCCAGGTCCCGGGACAGGGAGGGAAATGAGCAGTTCTTC. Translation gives CARSRDREGNEQFF.

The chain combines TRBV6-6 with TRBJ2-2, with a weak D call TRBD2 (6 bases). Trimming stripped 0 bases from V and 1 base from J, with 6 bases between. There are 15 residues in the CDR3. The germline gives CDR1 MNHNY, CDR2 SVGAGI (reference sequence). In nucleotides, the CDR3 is TGTGCCAGCAGTTACTCGGGGGGGAACACCGGGGAGCTGTTTTTT. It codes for CASSYSGGNTGELFF.

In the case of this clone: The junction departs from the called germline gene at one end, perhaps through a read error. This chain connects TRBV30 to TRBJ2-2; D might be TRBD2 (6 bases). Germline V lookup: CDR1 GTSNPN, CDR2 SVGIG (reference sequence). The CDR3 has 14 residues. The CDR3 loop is CAWSVAGSTGGLFF. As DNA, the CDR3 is TGTGCCTGGAGTGTGGCAGGGTCCACCGGGGGGCTGTTTTTT.

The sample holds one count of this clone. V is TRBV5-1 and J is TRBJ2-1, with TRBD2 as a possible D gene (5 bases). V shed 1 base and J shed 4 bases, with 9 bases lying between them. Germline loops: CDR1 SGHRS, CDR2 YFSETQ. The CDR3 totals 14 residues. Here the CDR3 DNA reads TGCGCCAGCAGCTTGAGGCTAGCATACAATGAGCAGTTCTTC. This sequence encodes CASSLRLAYNEQFF.

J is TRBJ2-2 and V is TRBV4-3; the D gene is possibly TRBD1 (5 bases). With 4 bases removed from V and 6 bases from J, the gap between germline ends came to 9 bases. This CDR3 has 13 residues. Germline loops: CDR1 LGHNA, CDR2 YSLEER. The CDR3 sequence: CASSPRQSGELFF. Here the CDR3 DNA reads TGCGCCAGCAGCCCAAGACAGTCCGGGGAGCTGTTTTTT.

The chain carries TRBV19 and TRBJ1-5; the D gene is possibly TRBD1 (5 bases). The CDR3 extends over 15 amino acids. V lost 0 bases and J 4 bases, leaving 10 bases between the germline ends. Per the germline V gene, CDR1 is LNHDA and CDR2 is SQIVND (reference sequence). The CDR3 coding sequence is TGTGCCAGTAGTATAGATCCGCGACAGAATCAGCCCCAGCATTTT. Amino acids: CASSIDPRQNQPQHF.

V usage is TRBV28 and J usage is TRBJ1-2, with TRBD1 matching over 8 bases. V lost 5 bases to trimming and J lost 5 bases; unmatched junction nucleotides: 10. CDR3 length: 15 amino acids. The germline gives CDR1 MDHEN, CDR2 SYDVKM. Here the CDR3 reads CASSVSDRAGYGYTF. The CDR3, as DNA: TGTGCCAGCAGTGTCTCGGACAGGGCCGGGTATGGCTACACCTTC.

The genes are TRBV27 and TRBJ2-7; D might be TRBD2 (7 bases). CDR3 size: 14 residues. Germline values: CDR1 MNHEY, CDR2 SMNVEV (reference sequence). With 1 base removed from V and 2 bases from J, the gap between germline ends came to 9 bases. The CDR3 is CASSLFGGPYEQYF. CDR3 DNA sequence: TGTGCCAGCAGTTTATTCGGGGGGCCCTACGAGCAGTACTTC.

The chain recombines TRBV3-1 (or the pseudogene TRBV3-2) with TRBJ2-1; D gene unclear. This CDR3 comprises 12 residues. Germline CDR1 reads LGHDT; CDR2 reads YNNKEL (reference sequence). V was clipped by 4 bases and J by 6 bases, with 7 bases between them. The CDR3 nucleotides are TGTGCCAGCAGCCCCACCGGCAATGAGCAGTTCTTC. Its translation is CASSPTGNEQFF.

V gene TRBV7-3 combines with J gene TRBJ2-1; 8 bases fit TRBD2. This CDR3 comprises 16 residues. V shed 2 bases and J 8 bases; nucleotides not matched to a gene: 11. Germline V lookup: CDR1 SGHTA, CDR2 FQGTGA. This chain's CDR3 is CASSLSQAGAVDEQFF. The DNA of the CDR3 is TGTGCCAGCAGCTTATCACAAGCGGGGGCAGTAGATGAGCAGTTCTTC.

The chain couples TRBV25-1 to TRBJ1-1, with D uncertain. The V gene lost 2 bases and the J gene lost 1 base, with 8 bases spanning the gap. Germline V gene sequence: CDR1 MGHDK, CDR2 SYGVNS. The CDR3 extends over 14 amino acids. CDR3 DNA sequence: TGTGCCAGCAGTGAACGGGGAGGGAACACTGAAGCTTTCTTT. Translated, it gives CASSERGGNTEAFF.

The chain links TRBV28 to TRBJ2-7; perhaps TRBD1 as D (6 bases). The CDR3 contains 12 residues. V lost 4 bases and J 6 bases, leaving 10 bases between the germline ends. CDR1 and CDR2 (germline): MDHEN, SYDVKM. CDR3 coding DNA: TGTGCCAGCAGTTCCACAGGGCGCGAGCAGTACTTC. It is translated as CASSSTGREQYF.

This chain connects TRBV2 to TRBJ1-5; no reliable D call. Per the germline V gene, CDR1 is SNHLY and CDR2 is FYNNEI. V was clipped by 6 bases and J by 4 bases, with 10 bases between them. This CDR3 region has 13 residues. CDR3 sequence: CASRESGNQPQHF. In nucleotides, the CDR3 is TGTGCCAGCAGAGAATCCGGGAATCAGCCCCAGCATTTT.

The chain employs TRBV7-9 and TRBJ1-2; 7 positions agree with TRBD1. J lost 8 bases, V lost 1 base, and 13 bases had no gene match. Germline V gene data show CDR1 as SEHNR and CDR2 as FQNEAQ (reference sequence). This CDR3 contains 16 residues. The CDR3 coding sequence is TGTGCCAGCAGCTTAGAGGGGGCGCTTACCTCCTTCGGCTACACCTTC. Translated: CASSLEGALTSFGYTF. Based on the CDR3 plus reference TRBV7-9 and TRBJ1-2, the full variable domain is DTGVSQNPRHKITKRGQNVTFRCDPISEHNRLYWYRQTLGQGPEFLTYFQNEAQLEKSRLLSDRFSAERPKGSFSTLEIQRTEQGDSAMYLCASSLEGALTSFGYTFGSGTRLTVV.

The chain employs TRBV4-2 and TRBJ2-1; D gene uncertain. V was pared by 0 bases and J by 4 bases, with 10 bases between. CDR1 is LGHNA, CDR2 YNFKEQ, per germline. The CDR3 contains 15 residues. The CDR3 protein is CASSQESSLYNEQFF. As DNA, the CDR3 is TGTGCCAGCAGCCAAGAATCAAGCCTTTACAATGAGCAGTTCTTC.

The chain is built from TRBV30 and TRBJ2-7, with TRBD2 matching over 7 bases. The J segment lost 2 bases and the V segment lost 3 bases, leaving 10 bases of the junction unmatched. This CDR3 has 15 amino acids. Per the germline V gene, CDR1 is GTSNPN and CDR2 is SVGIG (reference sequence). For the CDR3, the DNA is TGTGCCTGGAGCCCTTCGGGGGGTGATGCCTACGAGCAGTACTTC. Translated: CAWSPSGGDAYEQYF.

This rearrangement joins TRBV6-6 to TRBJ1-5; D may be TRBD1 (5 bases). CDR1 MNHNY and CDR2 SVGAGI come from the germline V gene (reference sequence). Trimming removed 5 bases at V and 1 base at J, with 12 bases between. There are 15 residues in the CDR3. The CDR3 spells CASSPQGSSNQPQHF. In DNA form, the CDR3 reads TGTGCCAGCAGTCCCCAGGGTTCCAGCAATCAGCCCCAGCATTTT.

CDR3 nucleotide sequence: TGCAGCGTTGGCGGCCAGAACTATGGCTACACCTTC. Residues: CSVGGQNYGYTF. The V call is TRBV29-1, the J call TRBJ1-2, with D unclear. This CDR3 comprises 12 residues. The ends were cut back, 4 bases at V and 2 bases at J, with 8 bases in the middle. Germline V gives CDR1 SQVTM, CDR2 ANQGSEA.

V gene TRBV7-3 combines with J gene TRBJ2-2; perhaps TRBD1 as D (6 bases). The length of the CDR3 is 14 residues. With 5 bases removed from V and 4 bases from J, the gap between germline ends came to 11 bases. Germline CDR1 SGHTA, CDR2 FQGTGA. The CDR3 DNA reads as TGTGCCAGCAGCCCCCTAGGGGGCACCGGGGAGCTGTTTTTT. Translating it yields CASSPLGGTGELFF.

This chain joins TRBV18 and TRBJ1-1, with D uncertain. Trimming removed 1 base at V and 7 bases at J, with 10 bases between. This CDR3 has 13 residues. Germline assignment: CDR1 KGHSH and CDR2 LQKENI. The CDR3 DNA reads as TGTGCCAGCTCACCACTTCGGGGATTTGAAGCTTTCTTT. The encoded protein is CASSPLRGFEAFF.

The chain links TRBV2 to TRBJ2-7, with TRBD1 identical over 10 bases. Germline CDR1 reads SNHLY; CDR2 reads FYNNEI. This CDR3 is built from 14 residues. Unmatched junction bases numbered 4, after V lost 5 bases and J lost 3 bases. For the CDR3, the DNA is TGTGCCAGCAGTAGAGGACAGGGGGTCTACGAGCAGTACTTC. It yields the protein CASSRGQGVYEQYF.

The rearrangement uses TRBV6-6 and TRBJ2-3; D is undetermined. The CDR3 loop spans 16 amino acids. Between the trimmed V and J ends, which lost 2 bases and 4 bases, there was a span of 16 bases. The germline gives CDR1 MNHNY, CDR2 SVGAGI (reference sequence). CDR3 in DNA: TGTGCCAGCAGTTACGAGCCCAGCTCTAGGTCAGATACGCAGTATTTT. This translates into CASSYEPSSRSDTQYF.

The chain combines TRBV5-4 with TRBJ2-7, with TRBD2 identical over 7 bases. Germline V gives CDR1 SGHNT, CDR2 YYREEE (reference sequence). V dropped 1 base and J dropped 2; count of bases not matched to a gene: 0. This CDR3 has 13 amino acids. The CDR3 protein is CASSLRGAYEQYF. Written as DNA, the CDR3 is TGTGCCAGCAGCTTGCGGGGGGCCTACGAGCAGTACTTC. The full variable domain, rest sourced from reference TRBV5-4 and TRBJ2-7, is ETGVTQSPTHLIKTRGQQVTLRCSSQSGHNTVSWYQQALGQGPQFIFQYYREEENGRGNFPPRFSGLQFPNYSSELNVNALELDDSALYLCASSLRGAYEQYFGPGTRLTVT.

The CDR3 here is CASSLRPGQGRETQYF. The CDR3 nucleotides read TGTGCCAGCAGCTTAAGACCGGGACAGGGCCGGGAGACCCAGTACTTC. The rearrangement joins TRBV7-9 to TRBJ2-5, with 9 bases fitting TRBD1. The CDR3 runs 16 residues. CDR1 and CDR2 from the germline V gene are SEHNR and FQNEAQ (reference sequence). J lost 5 bases, V lost 2 bases, and 9 bases had no gene match.